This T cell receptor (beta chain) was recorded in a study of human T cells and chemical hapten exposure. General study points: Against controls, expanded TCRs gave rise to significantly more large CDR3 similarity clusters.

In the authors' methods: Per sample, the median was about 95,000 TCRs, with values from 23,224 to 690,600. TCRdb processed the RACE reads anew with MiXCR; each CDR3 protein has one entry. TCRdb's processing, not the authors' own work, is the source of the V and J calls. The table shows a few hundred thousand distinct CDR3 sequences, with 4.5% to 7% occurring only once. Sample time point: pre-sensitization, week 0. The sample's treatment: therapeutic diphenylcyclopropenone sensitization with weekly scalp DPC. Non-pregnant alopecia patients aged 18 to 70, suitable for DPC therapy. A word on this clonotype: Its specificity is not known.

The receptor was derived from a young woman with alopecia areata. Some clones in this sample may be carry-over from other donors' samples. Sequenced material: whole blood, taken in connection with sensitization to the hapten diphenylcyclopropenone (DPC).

The CDR3 reads CASSLLGNTQYF. Written as DNA, the CDR3 is TGTGCCAGCAGCTTATTGGGGAATACGCAGTATTTT. The chain uses TRBV7-2 and TRBJ2-3, with no clear D. The ends were cut back, 2 bases at V and 7 bases at J, with 7 bases in the middle. The CDR3 runs 12 residues. Germline-derived CDR1 and CDR2 are SGHTA and FQGNSA.